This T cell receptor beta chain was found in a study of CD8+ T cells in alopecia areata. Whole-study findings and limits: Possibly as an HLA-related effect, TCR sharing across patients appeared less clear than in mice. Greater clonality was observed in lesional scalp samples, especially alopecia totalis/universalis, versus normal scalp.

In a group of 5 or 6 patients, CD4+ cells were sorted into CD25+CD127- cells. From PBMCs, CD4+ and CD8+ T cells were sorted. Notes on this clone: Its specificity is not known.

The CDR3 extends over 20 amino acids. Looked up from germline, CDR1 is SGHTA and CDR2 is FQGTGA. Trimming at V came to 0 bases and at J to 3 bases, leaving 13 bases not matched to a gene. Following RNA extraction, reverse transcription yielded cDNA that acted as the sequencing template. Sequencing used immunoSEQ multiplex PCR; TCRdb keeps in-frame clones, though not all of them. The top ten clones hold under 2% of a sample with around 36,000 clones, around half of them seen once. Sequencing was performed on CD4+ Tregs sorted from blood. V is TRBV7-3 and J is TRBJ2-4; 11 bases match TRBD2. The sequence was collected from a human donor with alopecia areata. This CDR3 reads CASSLTLLAGGLGDKNIQYF. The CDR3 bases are TGTGCCAGCAGCTTAACTCTCCTAGCGGGGGGCCTCGGCGACAAAAACATTCAGTACTTC. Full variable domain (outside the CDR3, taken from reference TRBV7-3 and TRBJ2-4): GAGVSQTPSNKVTEKGKYVELRCDPISGHTALYWYRQSLGQGPEFLIYFQGTGAADDSGLPNDRFFAVRPEGSVSTLKIQRTERGDSAVYLCASSLTLLAGGLGDKNIQYFGAGTRLSVL.